The rows below give T cell receptor beta chains drawn from one sample of a study of identical twins. MiXCR was run by TCRdb on the 5' RACE reads, yielding one entry per CDR3 protein. The data contain fewer than 250,000 distinct CDR3 sequences, approximately 9% of them singletons. What was sequenced was memory (CD45RO+) T cells sorted from blood. The receptors derive from a woman in her late teens or twenties in good health. Each CDR3 is given with its conserved first and last residue. The order of the fields is J gene, V gene, CDR3 protein.

>TRBJ2-7|TRBV20-1
CSASSGSHSYEQYF
>TRBJ2-7|TRBV5-1
CASSSDRSYEQYF
>TRBJ2-5|TRBV11-3
CASSLWAVGGETQYF
>TRBJ1-2|TRBV6-1
CASRILTSDGYTF
>TRBJ2-1|TRBV3-1
CASSPAGVEAYNEQFF
>TRBJ2-4|TRBV11-2
CASSHGRPGRTTKNIQYF
>TRBJ2-1|TRBV25-1
CASSDQGQNEQFF
>TRBJ1-6|TRBV5-1
CASSRRLIQELNSPLHF
>TRBJ2-1|TRBV5-1
CASSLPGGGDFDEQFF
>TRBJ2-4|TRBV4-3
CASSQDSDGTIQYF
>TRBJ2-6|TRBV3-1
CAFSFREGAITGANVLTF
>TRBJ2-6|TRBV19
CASSIGLFSGANVLTF
>TRBJ2-7|TRBV12-3/TRBV12-4
CASSRDTVYEQYF
>TRBJ1-1|TRBV10-3
CAISKRPGETEAFF
>TRBJ2-1|TRBV20-1
CSTRAGTGVYNEQFF
>TRBJ2-5|TRBV20-1
CSARRGTRETQYF
>TRBJ1-5|TRBV15
CATSREGRQGVGQPQHF
>TRBJ2-5|TRBV5-1
CASSPRTSGVQETQYF